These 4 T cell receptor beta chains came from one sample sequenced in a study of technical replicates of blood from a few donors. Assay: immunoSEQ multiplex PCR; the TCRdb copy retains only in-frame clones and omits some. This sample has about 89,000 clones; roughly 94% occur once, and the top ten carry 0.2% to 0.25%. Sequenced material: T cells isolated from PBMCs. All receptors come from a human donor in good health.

In nucleotides, the CDR3 is TGTGCCAGCAGCTTAGTCTCGAGCTACGAGCAGTACTTC. It yields the protein CASSLVSSYEQYF. The J gene is TRBJ2-7, the V gene TRBV11-2; D unresolved. The V end was cut by 1 base, the J end by 3 bases, with 7 bases between. Germline assignment: CDR1 SGHAT and CDR2 FQNNGV. This CDR3 is built from 13 residues.

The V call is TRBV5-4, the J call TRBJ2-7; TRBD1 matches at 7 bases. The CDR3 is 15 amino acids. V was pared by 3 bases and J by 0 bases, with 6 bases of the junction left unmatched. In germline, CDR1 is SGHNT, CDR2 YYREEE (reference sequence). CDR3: CASSSVTGSSYEQYF. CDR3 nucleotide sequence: TGTGCCAGCAGCTCCGTGACAGGGAGCTCCTACGAGCAGTACTTC.

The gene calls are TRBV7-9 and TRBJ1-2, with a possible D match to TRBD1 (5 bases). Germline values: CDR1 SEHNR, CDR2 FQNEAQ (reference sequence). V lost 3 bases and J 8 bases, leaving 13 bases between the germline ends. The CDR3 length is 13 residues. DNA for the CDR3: TGTGCCAGCAGCTTCGTAGGGGTGGAAGGCTACACCTTC. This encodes CASSFVGVEGYTF.

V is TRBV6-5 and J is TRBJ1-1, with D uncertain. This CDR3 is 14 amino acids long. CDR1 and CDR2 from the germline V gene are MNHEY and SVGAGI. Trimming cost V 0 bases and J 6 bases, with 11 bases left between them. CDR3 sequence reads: CASSYSAGGAEAFF. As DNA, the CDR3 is TGTGCCAGCAGTTACTCGGCAGGAGGAGCTGAAGCTTTCTTT.